This entry lists 10 T cell receptor beta chains sequenced from one sample in a study of blood T cell repertoires in COVID-19. Here immunoSEQ multiplex PCR was the method, and the copy in TCRdb shows in-frame clones only, minus some. The table lists about 22,000 clones, approximately 92% of them singletons. Source material: peripheral blood. These receptors came from an older woman with active COVID-19.

This chain joins TRBV5-1 and TRBJ2-1; 11 nucleotides line up with TRBD2. V was pared by 5 bases and J by 8 bases, with 9 bases of the junction left unmatched. Germline CDR1 is SGHRS and CDR2 is YFSETQ. This CDR3 spans 15 amino acids. CDR3: CASSLLPGLADEQFF. The CDR3 DNA sequence: TGCGCCAGCAGTCTTTTACCGGGACTAGCGGATGAGCAGTTCTTC.

The rearrangement links TRBV7-2 to TRBJ2-3; D unclear. The CDR3 length is 14 residues. The V end lost 5 bases, the J end lost 2 bases, and 11 bases lay between the germline ends. In germline, CDR1 is SGHTA, CDR2 FQGNSA. The CDR3 loop reads CASSPRGSTDTQYF. CDR3 coding DNA: TGTGCCAGCAGCCCCCGCGGCTCCACAGATACGCAGTATTTT.

The rearrangement uses TRBV28 and TRBJ2-7; 7 nucleotides agree with TRBD1. This CDR3 contains 15 residues. Germline lookup yields CDR1 MDHEN and CDR2 SYDVKM. The ends lost 3 bases at V and 2 bases at J; junction bases unmatched: 7. CDR3 DNA sequence: TGTGCCAGCAGTTTGCTCGGGACAGAGACCTACGAGCAGTACTTC. Protein: CASSLLGTETYEQYF.

This chain links TRBV6-2 or TRBV6-3 with TRBJ1-5; D is undetermined. This CDR3 has 13 amino acids. The V gene's germline CDR1 is MNHEY and CDR2 SVGEGT. The ends were cut back, 5 bases at V and 3 bases at J, with 8 bases in the middle. The CDR3 coding sequence is TGTGCCAGCAGTGAGAATACCAATCAGCCCCAGCATTTT. Encoded protein: CASSENTNQPQHF.

CDR3 protein: CASTGGVAGGPDTQYF. CDR3 nucleotides: TGTGCCAGCACTGGGGGGGTAGCGGGAGGTCCAGATACGCAGTATTTT. The chain uses TRBV28 and TRBJ2-3; 10 nucleotides match TRBD2. Germline CDR1 is MDHEN and CDR2 is SYDVKM. The CDR3 contains 16 residues. J gave up 4 bases and V 7 bases, and 11 bases lay outside the gene matches.

This clone occurred a few times. The chain has TRBV5-1 and TRBJ2-7; D might be TRBD1 (5 bases). Trimming took off 2 bases at V and 3 bases at J, with 6 bases between the two ends. CDR1 and CDR2 (germline): SGHRS, YFSETQ. This CDR3 is built from 12 residues. The CDR3 nucleotides read TGCGCCAGCAGCTTTCAGGGCTACGAGCAGTACTTC. Its translation is CASSFQGYEQYF.

V is TRBV28 and J is TRBJ1-4; possibly TRBD1 for D (5 bases). With 5 bases removed from V and 6 bases from J, the gap between germline ends came to 13 bases. Per the germline V gene, CDR1 is MDHEN and CDR2 is SYDVKM. CDR3 length equals 14 residues. CDR3: CASSRQKIDEKLFF. As DNA, the CDR3 is TGTGCCAGCAGTCGACAGAAGATAGATGAAAAACTGTTTTTT.

V is TRBV5-1 and J is TRBJ1-1; the D is unclear. With 4 bases removed from V and 0 bases from J, the gap between germline ends came to 10 bases. The CDR3 contains 14 residues. Germline CDR1 is SGHRS and CDR2 is YFSETQ. CDR3 region: CASSGGMLNTEAFF. The CDR3, as DNA: TGCGCCAGCAGCGGAGGGATGCTGAACACTGAAGCTTTCTTT.

This sequence joins TRBV9 and TRBJ1-6; a possible D gene is TRBD1 (5 bases). CDR1 and CDR2 (germline): SGDLS, YYNGEE. There are 13 residues in the CDR3. Trimming cost V 4 bases and J 9 bases, with 11 bases left between them. CDR3 sequence (DNA): TGTGCCAGCAGCTCCCCGGGGGGTTCACCCCTCCACTTT. Translation gives CASSSPGGSPLHF.

The chain has TRBV11-2 and TRBJ2-7, with D perhaps TRBD2 (6 bases). Deletions cut 1 base from V and 0 bases from J, with 16 bases between. The germline V gene encodes CDR1 SGHAT and CDR2 FQNNGV. This CDR3 spans 17 amino acids. This chain's CDR3 is CASSLAAGLGSSYEQYF. As DNA, the CDR3 is TGTGCCAGCAGCTTAGCCGCGGGGCTAGGGAGCTCCTACGAGCAGTACTTC.